This passage covers 13 T cell receptor beta chains from one sample sequenced in a study of control samples from healthy donors and cancer patients. Repertoires were generated with immunoSEQ multiplex PCR, while TCRdb's copy carries only in-frame clones and drops some. The sample yields tens of thousands of clones, roughly 89% seen once. The material sequenced was PBMCs. The receptors were gathered from a man aged 55-75 years with colorectal cancer.

V gene TRBV10-3 combines with J gene TRBJ2-3; the match to TRBD2 covers 9 bases. This CDR3 has 16 amino acids. In germline, CDR1 is ENHRY, CDR2 SYGVKD. With 4 bases clipped from V and 0 bases from J, the junction kept 5 bases outside the gene matches. The CDR3 loop is CAISAQRGASTDTQYF. The CDR3 nucleotides are TGTGCCATCAGTGCCCAGCGGGGGGCTAGCACAGATACGCAGTATTTT.

This clone is a singleton in its sample. CDR3 loop: CASSYSGLAGESSYEQYF. In DNA form, the CDR3 reads TGTGCCAGCAGTTACTCGGGACTAGCGGGGGAGAGCTCCTACGAGCAGTACTTC. J is TRBJ2-7 and V is TRBV6-2 or TRBV6-3; the match to TRBD2 covers 14 bases. The CDR3 length is 18 residues. J gave up 0 bases and V 0 bases, and 4 bases lay outside the gene matches. CDR1 MNHEY and CDR2 SVGEGT come from the germline V gene.

The gene calls are TRBV6-5 and TRBJ1-1; possible D gene TRBD1, 5 bases. Germline V gene sequence: CDR1 MNHEY, CDR2 SVGAGI. Trimming pared 9 bases from V and 4 bases from J, leaving 15 bases between. The CDR3 is made up of 13 amino acids. The CDR3 protein is CASYQGVGTEAFF. The CDR3 DNA is TGTGCCAGTTACCAGGGAGTAGGCACTGAAGCTTTCTTT.

The CDR3 DNA is TGTGCCAGCAGCCACGTCGGATTCTCGGCCAACGTCCTGACTTTC. Translation: CASSHVGFSANVLTF. The chain uses TRBV11-2 and TRBJ2-6, with D unclear. Trimming cost V 5 bases and J 6 bases, with 14 bases left between them. The CDR3 runs 15 residues. Germline CDR1 SGHAT, CDR2 FQNNGV.

This clone came up once. This chain connects TRBV5-1 to TRBJ1-1, with TRBD1 matching 8 bases. From germline, CDR1 is SGHRS and CDR2 YFSETQ. The junction had 5 bases not matched to a gene; V was cut back by 4 bases and J by 0 bases. The CDR3 totals 15 residues. The CDR3 DNA reads as TGCGCCAGCAGCCCGGGACAGGATTTGAACACTGAAGCTTTCTTT. Translating gives CASSPGQDLNTEAFF.

The chain is built from TRBV29-1 and TRBJ1-2; a possible D gene is TRBD1 (5 bases). CDR1 SQVTM and CDR2 ANQGSEA come from the germline V gene. The V end was cut by 6 bases, the J end by 6 bases, with 14 bases between. The length of the CDR3 is 12 residues. The CDR3 nucleotides are TGCAGCGTAGCGACAGAAACGAATGGCTACACCTTC. Translated: CSVATETNGYTF.

The chain uses TRBV30 and TRBJ2-2, with D possibly TRBD1 on 5 matching bases. This CDR3 has 13 amino acids. Germline V gene lookup returns CDR1 GTSNPN and CDR2 SVGIG (reference sequence). Deletions cut 4 bases from V and 7 bases from J, with 13 bases between. The CDR3 region is CAWTGLRGGELFF. CDR3 bases: TGTGCCTGGACAGGGCTGAGAGGCGGGGAGCTGTTTTTT.

The chain couples TRBV5-1 to TRBJ2-7; 11 nucleotides match TRBD2. The CDR3 extends over 15 amino acids. The germline CDR1 and CDR2 sequences are SGHRS and YFSETQ. Trimming at V came to 2 bases and at J to 5 bases, leaving 6 bases not matched to a gene. CDR3 residues: CASSLTSGGPNEQYF. The CDR3 DNA is TGCGCCAGCAGCTTAACTAGCGGGGGTCCAAACGAGCAGTACTTC.

In DNA, the CDR3 is TGTGCTAGTGGCTCCTTCACAGATACGCAGTATTTT. This codes for CASGSFTDTQYF. This chain uses TRBV12-5 with TRBJ2-3; D is undetermined. Trimming pared 6 bases from V and 2 bases from J, leaving 6 bases between. Germline lookup yields CDR1 LGHNT and CDR2 FRNRAP. The CDR3 consists of 12 residues.

The V and J genes are TRBV15 and TRBJ2-7, with 8 positions matching TRBD1. With 4 bases clipped from V and 1 base from J, the junction kept 3 bases outside the gene matches. This CDR3 contains 14 residues. Germline loops: CDR1 LNHNV, CDR2 YYDKDF (reference sequence). The CDR3 nucleotides are TGTGCCACCAGCATGAACAGGGGGTCCTACGAGCAGTACTTC. The encoded protein is CATSMNRGSYEQYF.

The chain has TRBV5-1 and TRBJ1-1, with TRBD1 as a possible D gene (6 bases). V lost 2 bases, J lost 6 bases, and 14 bases lay in between. Germline CDR1 reads SGHRS; CDR2 reads YFSETQ. This CDR3 is 14 amino acids long. CDR3 residues: CASSLVDRQAEAFF. The CDR3 coding sequence is TGCGCCAGCAGCTTAGTCGACAGGCAAGCTGAAGCTTTCTTT.

This clone was seen once. The chain employs TRBV5-6 and TRBJ2-6; TRBD1 is a possible D gene (5 bases). The germline V and J ends were trimmed by 4 bases and 1 base, with 9 bases remaining between them. The CDR3 is 15 amino acids. From germline, CDR1 is SGHDT and CDR2 YYEEEE. CDR3 nucleotides: TGTGCCAGCAGCACGCAGGGATCTGGGGCCAACGTCCTGACTTTC. This encodes CASSTQGSGANVLTF.

The table lists this clone with a few counts. The chain links TRBV6-2 or TRBV6-3 to TRBJ1-5, with TRBD1 as a possible D gene (5 bases). V lost 6 bases to trimming and J lost 2 bases, with 20 bases between them. Looked up from germline, CDR1 is MNHEY and CDR2 is SVGEGT. The CDR3 runs 17 residues. This chain's CDR3 is CASSHGVSGAGNQPQHF. CDR3 nucleotides: TGTGCCAGCAGCCACGGAGTCAGCGGGGCGGGCAATCAGCCCCAGCATTTT.